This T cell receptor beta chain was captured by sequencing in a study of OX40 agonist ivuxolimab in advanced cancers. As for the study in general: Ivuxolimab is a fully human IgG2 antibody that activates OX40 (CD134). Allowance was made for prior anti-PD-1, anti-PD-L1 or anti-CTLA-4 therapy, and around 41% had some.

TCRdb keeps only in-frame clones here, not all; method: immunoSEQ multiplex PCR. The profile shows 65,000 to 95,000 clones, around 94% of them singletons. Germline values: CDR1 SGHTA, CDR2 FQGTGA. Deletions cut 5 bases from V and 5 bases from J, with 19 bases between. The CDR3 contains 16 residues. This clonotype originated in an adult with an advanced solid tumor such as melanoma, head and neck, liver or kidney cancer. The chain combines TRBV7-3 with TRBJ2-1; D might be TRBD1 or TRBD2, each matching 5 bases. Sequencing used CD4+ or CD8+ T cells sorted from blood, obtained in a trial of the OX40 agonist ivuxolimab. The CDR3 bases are TGTGCCAGCAGCCCCGCGCTGGGGACCAATAACAATGAGCAGTTCTTC. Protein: CASSPALGTNNNEQFF.